The sequence of this TCR beta chain was determined in a study of blood T cells in healthy people across ages. Overall study context: Using template switching, researchers captured about one barcoded beta molecule for each two T cells. Study findings and constraints: A strong correlation between TCR beta diversity and naive T cell percentage was seen. Naive CD4+ cells and diversity were both higher in long-lived donors than in aged donors.

Peripheral blood from each donor was collected in a volume of approximately 10 milliliters. CDR1 and CDR2 (germline): MNHEY, SVGEGT. The CDR3 runs 14 residues. As to this clonotype: The antigen is undetermined.

Combining a sample-barcoded 5' primer with a J-beta primer mix, a second PCR ran for roughly 7 to 11 cycles. TCRdb re-called the 5' RACE reads with MiXCR, one entry per CDR3 protein. This sample yields roughly 800,000 distinct CDR3 sequences, of which roughly 64% are seen a single time; 20% to 25% belongs to the top ten. The source material was blood. This clonotype was obtained from a man younger than 40 in good health. The V call is TRBV6-2 or TRBV6-3, the J call TRBJ2-5; D is uncertain. With the DNA end fitting TRBJ2-7 better, the J assignment may be wrong. CDR3: CASSYGPVGYEQYF. In nucleotides, the CDR3 is TGTGCCAGCAGTTACGGACCGGTGGGCTACGAGCAGTACTTC.